Listed below are T cell receptor beta chains from one sample, sequenced in a study of T cell responses to AZD1222 COVID-19 vaccine. Profiling relied on immunoSEQ multiplex PCR, and the TCRdb table lists in-frame clones only, not all of them. The profile shows some 120,000 clones, roughly 90% of them singletons. The specimen was peripheral blood, collected on day 0 of AZD1222 vaccination. The receptors here all came from an adult in good health. CDR3s include the opening cysteine and the closing phenylalanine or tryptophan. D genes are given only for firm matches. Clone size appears in some rows only: once, few, many, or a class for an expanded clone.

TRBJ1-1,-,TRBD1,TRBV25-1,TGTGCCAGCAGTGAAAAAATCAGGGGGCAGACTGAAGCTTTCTTT,CASSEKIRGQTEAFF
TRBJ2-2,-,-,TRBV13,TGTGCCAGCAGCTTAGGCGGTCCCAACACCGGGGAGCTGTTTTTT,CASSLGGPNTGELFF
TRBJ2-3,-,TRBD1,TRBV6-2/TRBV6-3,TGTGCCAGCAGTTACAGGGGGCCAGAGGGAGATACGCAGTATTTT,CASSYRGPEGDTQYF
TRBJ2-1,-,TRBD1,TRBV7-2,TGTGCCAGCAGCGCCGGGACAGGGCCCAATGAGCAGTTCTTC,CASSAGTGPNEQFF
TRBJ1-2,-,TRBD1,TRBV19,TGTGCCAGTAGTGCGGACAGGGGCGGCTATGGCTACACCTTC,CASSADRGGYGYTF
TRBJ2-7,-,-,TRBV20-1,TGCAGTTCGGGACTCTACTACGAGCAGTACTTC,CSSGLYYEQYF
TRBJ1-1,once,-,TRBV27,TGTGCCAGCAGTCCAGCACCGGACACTGAAGCTTTCTTT,CASSPAPDTEAFF
TRBJ1-1,once,TRBD1,TRBV10-2,TGCGCCAGCAGTGACTTCCCAGGGGGCGCGGGCACTGAAGCTTTCTTT,CASSDFPGGAGTEAFF
TRBJ1-4,once,-,TRBV5-1,TGCGCCAGCAGCCTCTCGGACGGGGAAAAACTGTTTTTT,CASSLSDGEKLFF
TRBJ1-2,many,-,TRBV5-6,TGTGCCAGCAAATTGGACAGTGAATCTGGCTACACCTTC,CASKLDSESGYTF
TRBJ2-7,-,TRBD1,TRBV7-9,TGTGCCAGCAGCCAAGATACCGGGACAGGGGGCTACGAGCAGTACTTC,CASSQDTGTGGYEQYF
TRBJ1-1,-,-,TRBV10-3,TGTGCCATCAGTGTTGGGGAGAACACTGAAGCTTTCTTT,CAISVGENTEAFF
TRBJ2-1,-,-,TRBV15,TGTGCCACCAGCAGGGAAGGGAATGACAATGAGCAGTTCTTC,CATSREGNDNEQFF
TRBJ2-5,once,-,TRBV6-5,TGTGCCAGCAGGAAAAGTTCTGTGGAGACCCAGTACTTC,CASRKSSVETQYF
TRBJ1-4,-,-,TRBV7-9,TGTGCCAGCAGCTTTTCGGGGACTAATGAAAAACTGTTTTTT,CASSFSGTNEKLFF
TRBJ2-2,-,-,TRBV28,TGTGCCAGCACCGGGGGTACCGGGGAGCTGTTTTTT,CASTGGTGELFF
TRBJ1-1,once,-,TRBV29-1,TGCAGCGTACAGGGCTTGGCTTTCTTT,CSVQGLAFF
TRBJ2-3,-,-,TRBV9,TGTGCCAGCAGCGTCCTCGGCGTGACAGATACGCAGTATTTT,CASSVLGVTDTQYF
TRBJ2-1,-,-,TRBV29-1,TGCAGCGTTCTAAAGGTCCCAGGTGCGTACAATGAGCAGTTCTTC,CSVLKVPGAYNEQFF
TRBJ1-4,-,-,TRBV27,TGTGCCAGCAGAGGGCAGTGGGCCGAAAAACTGTTTTTT,CASRGQWAEKLFF
TRBJ2-6,-,TRBD1,TRBV14,TGTGCCAGCAGCCTATTGACAGGGGGGTTAGGTGGGGCCAACGTCCTGACTTTC,CASSLLTGGLGGANVLTF
TRBJ2-7,-,-,TRBV28,TGTGCCAGCAGTGCCGGGGCAGGGCACTACGAGCAGTACTTC,CASSAGAGHYEQYF
TRBJ2-1,-,-,TRBV7-7,TGTGCCAGCAGCTTTGGGGAGGCCTCCTACAATGAGCAGTTCTTC,CASSFGEASYNEQFF
TRBJ2-7,-,-,TRBV6-5,TGTGCCAGCAAGGATAGCCGGCGAAGCTACGAGCAGTACTTC,CASKDSRRSYEQYF
TRBJ2-7,-,-,TRBV28,TGTGCCAGCAGTGGGCCAGCGGCTGACTACGAGCAGTACTTC,CASSGPAADYEQYF
TRBJ1-2,-,-,TRBV28,TGTGCCAGCAGCCCCCCGGAGGGAGCCCATGGCTACACCTTC,CASSPPEGAHGYTF
TRBJ1-4,-,TRBD1,TRBV6-1,TGTGCCAGCAGTGAAGCTGTAGGAGGGGGCAATGAAAAACTGTTTTTT,CASSEAVGGGNEKLFF
TRBJ1-5,-,-,TRBV7-3,TGTGCCAGCAGCTTAAAGTCTGGGAGCAATCAGCCCCAGCATTTT,CASSLKSGSNQPQHF
TRBJ2-6,-,TRBD2,TRBV5-4,TGTGCCAGCAGCTACTCCGGGACTAGCGGGGCGTCCAACGTCCTGACTTTC,CASSYSGTSGASNVLTF
TRBJ1-6,-,-,TRBV27,TGTGCCAGCAGTGAGGTCCCAGATTCACCCCTCCACTTT,CASSEVPDSPLHF
TRBJ2-7,-,-,TRBV21-1,TGTGCCAGCAGCAAAGAAGGGGACAACACCTACGAGCAGTACTTC,CASSKEGDNTYEQYF
TRBJ2-7,-,-,TRBV2,TGTGCCAGCAGTGTAGCAGGCGAGCAGTACTTC,CASSVAGEQYF
TRBJ1-5,-,-,TRBV12-3/TRBV12-4,TGTGCCAGCAGTTTGCAGGTGAATCAGCCCCAGCATTTT,CASSLQVNQPQHF
TRBJ2-7,-,-,TRBV11-1,TGTGCCAGCAGCTTACAGGGCTACGAGCAGTACTTC,CASSLQGYEQYF
TRBJ2-1,-,-,TRBV19,TGTGCCAGTAGTATAAATTTGGGACAACAGTTCTTC,CASSINLGQQFF
TRBJ2-4,-,TRBD2,TRBV6-5,TGTGCCAGCAGTTACGGGGGGGTGGAAAACATTCAGTACTTC,CASSYGGVENIQYF
TRBJ1-1,-,-,TRBV7-8,TGTGCCAGCAGCTTATTGCCCCAGGGGTTGTCCACTGAAGCTTTCTTT,CASSLLPQGLSTEAFF
TRBJ1-2,-,TRBD1,TRBV5-8,TGTGCCAGCAGCTTGGACAGGGGAAGGGGTGGCTACACCTTC,CASSLDRGRGGYTF
TRBJ2-5,-,-,TRBV5-6,TGTGCCAGCAGCTTGGGCGGGCAGGGAATCGAAGAGACCCAGTACTTC,CASSLGGQGIEETQYF
TRBJ2-3,-,-,TRBV5-1,TGCGCCAGCAGCTGGGACACTAGCACAGATACGCAGTATTTT,CASSWDTSTDTQYF
TRBJ1-4,-,-,TRBV5-1,TGCGCCAGCAGCCAGGAATTTGAAAAACTGTTTTTT,CASSQEFEKLFF
TRBJ2-1,-,-,TRBV5-4,TGTGCCAGCAGCTTGGGCCAGCTATACAATGAGCAGTTCTTC,CASSLGQLYNEQFF
TRBJ2-7,-,-,TRBV19,TGTGCCAGTAGTATAGAAGGGACACCTTACTACGAGCAGTACTTC,CASSIEGTPYYEQYF
TRBJ1-5,-,TRBD1,TRBV28,TGTGCCAGCAGTCTACAGGGGAATTTTGAACAGCCCCAGCATTTT,CASSLQGNFEQPQHF
TRBJ2-4,-,TRBD2,TRBV28,TGTGCCAGTTCGTACTACCCCCGACTAGCGGGAGGAATATACATTCAGTACTTC,CASSYYPRLAGGIYIQYF
TRBJ1-1,-,-,TRBV24-1,TGTGCCACCAGTGATTTCGGTGAAGTGGGCGCTTTCTTT,CATSDFGEVGAFF
TRBJ1-5,-,-,TRBV4-1,TGCGCCAGCAGCCAAGGTTATATGACTAATCAGCCCCAGCATTTT,CASSQGYMTNQPQHF
TRBJ1-6,few,-,TRBV27,TGTGCCAGCAGTTTCAGCCAGGGTAATTCACCCCTCCACTTT,CASSFSQGNSPLHF
TRBJ2-1,-,TRBD1,TRBV9,TGTGCCAGCAGCGTAGGCAGGGGGCAGAGTAGGTACAATGAGCAGTTCTTC,CASSVGRGQSRYNEQFF
TRBJ2-1,-,TRBD2,TRBV27,TGTGCCAGCAGTTTATCATTGGGCGGGAGCGTCTATGAGCAGTTCTTC,CASSLSLGGSVYEQFF
TRBJ2-7,once,TRBD1,TRBV6-2/TRBV6-3,TGTGCCAGCAGTCCACAGGGGGTCTCCTACGAGCAGTACTTC,CASSPQGVSYEQYF
TRBJ2-7,-,-,TRBV4-2,TGTGCCAGCAGCCCGTCTGCCTACGAGCAGTACTTC,CASSPSAYEQYF
TRBJ2-1,-,-,TRBV27,TGTGCCATCAAGGGGGGGTACAATGAGCAGTTCTTC,CAIKGGYNEQFF
TRBJ2-7,-,-,TRBV10-2,TGCGCCAGCAGTCCTCTGGGAGGCAGTTCGTACGAGCAGTACTTC,CASSPLGGSSYEQYF